The entry that follows covers one T cell receptor (beta chain) sequence. This sample is drawn from a study of technical replicates of blood from a handful of donors. Here immunoSEQ multiplex PCR was the method, and the copy in TCRdb shows in-frame clones only, minus some. This table holds about 80,000 clones, less than 95% found once. In germline, CDR1 is GTSNPN, CDR2 SVGIG (reference sequence). Trimming left V 3 bases short and J 0 bases short, with 9 bases between. There are 13 residues in the CDR3. The source of this sequence is a human donor in good health. Sequencing was done on a sample of T cells isolated from PBMCs. V usage is TRBV30 and J usage is TRBJ2-7; D ambiguous. CDR3 residues: CAWRRDGSYEQYF. In DNA, the CDR3 is TGTGCCTGGAGAAGAGATGGCTCCTACGAGCAGTACTTC.